Following are 31 T cell receptor beta chains from one sample sequenced in a study of CD8+CD57+ T cells in acquired aplastic anemia. Profiles of TCR beta VDJ and CDR3 were generated from a genomic DNA template. TCRdb independently ran MiXCR on the reads; one entry per CDR3 protein. Of under 200,000 distinct CDR3 sequences in the sample, approximately 40% were seen once. Specimen: sorted CD4+, CD8+, or CD8+CD57+ T cells (not recorded which) from PBMCs. The source of these receptors is a human donor in good health.

J is TRBJ1-3 and V is TRBV29-1, with D unclear. Trimming cost V 6 bases and J 5 bases, with 8 bases left between them. Germline V CDR1 and CDR2: SQVTM, ANQGSEA. This CDR3 spans 11 amino acids. The DNA of the CDR3 is TGCAGCGTCCCCCTTAGAAACACCATATATTTT. Translation gives CSVPLRNTIYF.

This clonotype was seen ten or more times. The chain links TRBV6-5 to TRBJ1-1, with D perhaps matching TRBD1 (6 bases). The CDR3 has 17 amino acids. The ends were cut back, 2 bases at V and 4 bases at J, with 20 bases in the middle. Germline V gives CDR1 MNHEY, CDR2 SVGAGI. The DNA for the CDR3 is TGTGCCAGCAGTTACGATCAAAGGAGGGGGAAGAGCACTGAAGCTTTCTTT. Its protein product is CASSYDQRRGKSTEAFF.

V gene TRBV9 combines with J gene TRBJ1-1, with D maybe TRBD1 (6 bases). The CDR3 is 14 residues long. Germline V CDR1 and CDR2: SGDLS, YYNGEE. V dropped 3 bases and J dropped 4 bases, with 13 bases sitting between them. The CDR3 DNA is TGTGCCAGCAGCGCCGGGGGCGGGGGCACTGAAGCTTTCTTT. Residues: CASSAGGGGTEAFF.

The chain carries TRBV25-1 and TRBJ1-6, with a possible D match to TRBD1 (6 bases). V lost 4 bases to trimming and J lost 15 bases, with 16 bases between them. This CDR3 has 13 amino acids. CDR1 and CDR2 from the germline V gene are MGHDK and SYGVNS. CDR3 protein: CASSGTQGQVLHF. CDR3 coding DNA: TGTGCCAGCAGTGGAACACAGGGACAAGTCCTCCACTTT.

About this clonotype: A much larger clone lies one base from this, so it may be a read error. The CDR3 DNA sequence: TGTGCCAGCAGTTACCAACAGGGAAAAGCCTACGAGCAGTACGTC. Protein: CASSYQQGKAYEQYV. V gene TRBV6-5 combines with J gene TRBJ2-7; maybe TRBD1 (6 bases). The CDR3 spans 15 residues. Trimming cost V 2 bases and J 2 bases, with 13 bases left between them. CDR1 is MNHEY and CDR2 is SVGAGI in the germline V gene.

This clonotype showed up many times. V is TRBV2 and J is TRBJ1-6; maybe TRBD1 (6 bases). There are 16 residues in the CDR3. CDR1 is SNHLY and CDR2 is FYNNEI in the germline V gene. Trimming shortened V by 3 bases and J by 0 bases, and 9 bases separated the two germline ends. CDR3 in DNA: TGTGCCAGCAGTGACAGGGGCAGCTCCTATAATTCACCCCTCCACTTT. Its protein is CASSDRGSSYNSPLHF.

In the case of this clonotype: A much more abundant neighbour one base away suggests this may be a read error. The chain is built from TRBV6-1 and TRBJ1-2; D may be TRBD1 (5 bases). Trimming cost V 7 bases and J 2 bases, with 14 bases left between them. This CDR3 is built from 14 residues. Looked up from germline, CDR1 is MNHNS and CDR2 is SASEGT. CDR3 DNA sequence: TGTGCCAGCATCCGGGCAGGGAGGAACTATGGCTACACCTTC. This translates into CASIRAGRNYGYTF.

The chain carries TRBV20-1 and TRBJ2-7, with 8 bases matching TRBD2. Trimming at V came to 3 bases and at J to 6 bases, leaving 4 bases not matched to a gene. The CDR3 spans 12 residues. CDR1 and CDR2 (germline): DFQATT, SNEGSKA (reference sequence). CDR3 nucleotide sequence: TGCAGTGCTAGTCCTCGGGGGGGCGAGCAGTACTTC. Its protein is CSASPRGGEQYF.

Remarks on this clonotype: Just one base apart from a much larger clone, this may be a read error. The CDR3 does not end in the conserved phenylalanine or tryptophan, so this is likely a read error. The rearrangement uses TRBV6-4 and TRBJ2-2; D gene unclear. The CDR3 loop spans 14 amino acids. Trimming cost V 7 bases and J 0 bases, with 9 bases left between them. Germline V gene data show CDR1 as MRHNA and CDR2 as SNTAGT. CDR3 nucleotides: TGTGCCAGCACAAGGCAGGCGAACACCGGGGAGCTGTTTCTT. Protein: CASTRQANTGELFL.

This clonotype was found many times. The V call is TRBV4-3, the J call TRBJ2-7; 8 bases line up with TRBD2. This CDR3 spans 16 amino acids. In germline, CDR1 is LGHNA, CDR2 YSLEER. V was clipped by 1 base and J by 2 bases; unmatched bases: 7. DNA for the CDR3: TGCGCCAGCAGCCAAGGAAGCGGGGGAACCACCTACGAGCAGTACTTC. Encoded protein: CASSQGSGGTTYEQYF.

The chain links TRBV7-2 to TRBJ1-1; D ambiguous. V lost 5 bases and J 3 bases, leaving 10 bases between the germline ends. Germline loops: CDR1 SGHTA, CDR2 FQGNSA. This CDR3 region has 13 residues. This CDR3 reads CASSLAGDTEAFF. In nucleotides, the CDR3 is TGTGCCAGCAGCCTCGCCGGGGACACTGAAGCTTTCTTT.

This clonotype was counted at least ten times. In DNA, the CDR3 is TGTGCCAGCAGCGTAACAGGGGGGGTAAACTATGGCTACACCTTC. Residues: CASSVTGGVNYGYTF. The chain uses TRBV9 and TRBJ1-2; 8 bases agree with TRBD1. Trimming removed 1 base from V and 2 bases from J; junction bases left unmatched: 4. The germline V gene has CDR1 SGDLS and CDR2 YYNGEE. The CDR3 covers 15 residues.

This clonotype was observed a handful of times. This chain joins TRBV20-1 and TRBJ2-1, with D perhaps TRBD1 or TRBD2 (5 bases each). The V gene lost 3 bases and the J gene lost 7 bases, with 13 bases spanning the gap. Germline V gene sequence: CDR1 DFQATT, CDR2 SNEGSKA (reference sequence). This CDR3 is 13 amino acids long. CDR3 loop: CSARGERENEQFF. CDR3 sequence (DNA): TGCAGTGCTAGGGGGGAGAGGGAGAATGAGCAGTTCTTC.

The chain recombines TRBV5-4 with TRBJ1-2; possibly TRBD1 for D (5 bases). The CDR3 spans 15 residues. Germline CDR1 SGHNT, CDR2 YYREEE (reference sequence). Trimming removed 4 bases at V and 5 bases at J, with 18 bases between. The CDR3 bases are TGTGCCAGCAGCGACGGGGGGGGGACTCCGTATGGCTACACCTTC. Translated, it gives CASSDGGGTPYGYTF.

The chain combines TRBV25-1 with TRBJ1-4; D unclear. Trimming cost V 5 bases and J 10 bases, with 8 bases left between them. The germline CDR1 and CDR2 sequences are MGHDK and SYGVNS. The CDR3 totals 11 residues. The CDR3, as DNA: TGTGCCAGCAGTCCTTCTGGAAAACTGTTTTTT. Its protein product is CASSPSGKLFF.

As regards this clonotype: This may be a read error, as it is one base from a much larger clone. The rearrangement joins TRBV4-3 to TRBJ1-6; D possibly corresponds to TRBD1 (5 bases). Germline loops: CDR1 LGHNA, CDR2 YSLEER. This CDR3 contains 15 residues. V was pared by 3 bases and J by 9 bases, with 15 bases between. CDR3 region: CASSHPGTLSSPLHF. Written as DNA, the CDR3 is TGCGCCAGCAGCCACCCCGGGACCCTTAGTTCACCCCTCCACTTT.

The chain is built from TRBV25-1 and TRBJ2-3; 9 bases agree with TRBD2. Germline CDR1 reads MGHDK; CDR2 reads SYGVNS. CDR3 size: 14 residues. V gave up 10 bases and J gave up 3 bases; unmatched junction bases: 8. CDR3 sequence (DNA): TGTGCCATGGTTGGGACTAGCTGGACAGATACGCAGTATTTT. The encoded protein is CAMVGTSWTDTQYF.

This clonotype has at least ten counts. The J gene is TRBJ1-1, the V gene TRBV7-9; D not certain. Per the germline V gene, CDR1 is SEHNR and CDR2 is FQNEAQ (reference sequence). Trimming shortened V by 3 bases and J by 1 base, and 0 bases separated the two germline ends. This CDR3 is built from 11 residues. This CDR3 reads CASSLNTEAFF. In DNA form, the CDR3 reads TGTGCCAGCAGCTTGAACACTGAAGCTTTCTTT. The full variable domain, rest sourced from reference TRBV7-9 and TRBJ1-1, is DTGVSQNPRHKITKRGQNVTFRCDPISEHNRLYWYRQTLGQGPEFLTYFQNEAQLEKSRLLSDRFSAERPKGSFSTLEIQRTEQGDSAMYLCASSLNTEAFFGQGTRLTVV.

On this clonotype: A junction end diverges from the germline sequence, so it may reflect a read error. The genes are TRBV11-1 and TRBJ2-1; tentative D call: TRBD1 (6 bases). The germline CDR1 and CDR2 sequences are SGHAT and FQDESV (reference sequence). This CDR3 is built from 19 residues. CDR3 sequence: CASSLDRRQQGLSYNKQFF. The CDR3, as DNA: TGTGCCAGCAGCTTGGACCGAAGACAGCAGGGGCTATCCTACAATAAGCAGTTCTTC.

The rearrangement joins TRBV5-1 to TRBJ1-1, with 11 nucleotides matching TRBD1. Unmatched junction bases numbered 3, after V lost 0 bases and J lost 11 bases. Germline V gives CDR1 SGHRS, CDR2 YFSETQ. The CDR3 is made up of 13 amino acids. CDR3 in amino acids: CASSLGDRGMAFF. CDR3 sequence (DNA): TGCGCCAGCAGCTTGGGGGACAGGGGGATGGCTTTCTTT.

CDR3 nucleotide sequence: TGCAGTGCTAGAGTGGGACAGGGTCGCTCACCCCTCCACTTT. Residues: CSARVGQGRSPLHF. This chain uses TRBV20-1 with TRBJ1-6; TRBD1 matches 9 bases. CDR1 is DFQATT and CDR2 is SNEGSKA in the germline V gene (reference sequence). The ends lost 1 base at V and 10 bases at J; junction bases unmatched: 5. The CDR3 totals 14 residues.

V gene TRBV24-1 combines with J gene TRBJ2-2; 11 positions match TRBD2. CDR3 length equals 16 residues. Per germline, CDR1 KGHDR and CDR2 SFDVKD. The J segment lost 3 bases and the V segment lost 10 bases, leaving 9 bases of the junction unmatched. The CDR3 DNA follows: TGTGCCACGTCAGGTAGCGGGGGGGCTTACACCGGGGAGCTGTTTTTT. As protein: CATSGSGGAYTGELFF.

This clonotype was seen repeatedly, ten times or more. The V gene is TRBV12-3 or TRBV12-4, the J gene TRBJ2-3, with D possibly TRBD2 on 7 matching bases. The CDR3 consists of 16 residues. Trimming shortened V by 6 bases and J by 3 bases, and 19 bases separated the two germline ends. CDR3 DNA sequence: TGTGCCAGCAGCCGATATTTGGCGGGGGCTACAGATACGCAGTATTTT. Translation gives CASSRYLAGATDTQYF.

The CDR3 region has the DNA TGTGCCAGCAGTGCACAGGGCGCAGATACGCAGTATTTT. Amino acids: CASSAQGADTQYF. The rearrangement joins TRBV6-4 to TRBJ2-3; possibly TRBD1 for D (6 bases). V was pared by 4 bases and J by 4 bases, with 9 bases between. CDR1 is MRHNA, CDR2 SNTAGT, per germline. The CDR3 extends over 13 amino acids.

This clonotype has ten or more counts. This chain connects TRBV7-9 to TRBJ2-7, with D unclear. The CDR3 has 14 residues. The germline gives CDR1 SEHNR, CDR2 FQNEAQ (reference sequence). Trimming cost V 6 bases and J 3 bases, with 15 bases left between them. The CDR3 loop reads CASSHPGRIYEQYF. CDR3 sequence (DNA): TGTGCCAGCAGTCACCCTGGAAGAATCTACGAGCAGTACTTC.

The chain is built from TRBV19 and TRBJ2-1; 11 bases fit TRBD1. The CDR3 is 14 amino acids. The ends lost 6 bases at V and 5 bases at J; junction bases unmatched: 3. Germline-derived CDR1 and CDR2 are LNHDA and SQIVND (reference sequence). CDR3 residues: CASRPGQGDNEQFF. CDR3 DNA: TGTGCCAGTAGACCGGGACAGGGGGACAATGAGCAGTTCTTC.

There are many counts of this clonotype. This rearrangement joins TRBV11-3 to TRBJ2-5, with D possibly TRBD1 on 6 matching bases. The CDR3 totals 13 residues. The ends were cut back, 5 bases at V and 5 bases at J, with 12 bases in the middle. Per the germline V gene, CDR1 is SGHNT and CDR2 is YENEEA. The CDR3 nucleotides are TGTGCCAGCAGCCGAGTTCAGGGGGAGACCCAGTACTTC. This encodes CASSRVQGETQYF.

This clonotype has at least ten counts. The chain links TRBV7-9 to TRBJ1-1, with D perhaps TRBD1 (5 bases). The ends were cut back, 3 bases at V and 0 bases at J, with 8 bases in the middle. CDR1 and CDR2 from the germline V gene are SEHNR and FQNEAQ (reference sequence). This CDR3 region has 14 residues. Here the CDR3 DNA reads TGTGCCAGCAGCTTTGGACACCTGAACACTGAAGCTTTCTTT. Residues: CASSFGHLNTEAFF.

The genes are TRBV7-2 and TRBJ2-7, with D tentatively TRBD2 (6 bases). The CDR3 totals 13 residues. CDR1 is SGHTA, CDR2 FQGNSA, per germline. Trimming removed 6 bases at V and 3 bases at J, with 12 bases between. CDR3 region: CASSPREYYEQYF. The CDR3 DNA reads TGTGCCAGCAGTCCTCGGGAGTACTACGAGCAGTACTTC.

This clonotype was observed at least ten times. This chain joins TRBV29-1 and TRBJ2-5, with D possibly TRBD1 on 8 matching bases. This CDR3 is 14 amino acids long. In germline, CDR1 is SQVTM, CDR2 ANQGSEA. Trimming removed 5 bases at V and 4 bases at J, with 17 bases between. Here the CDR3 DNA reads TGCAGCGTTACACAGGGGGGGGCGGGAGAGACCCAGTACTTC. As protein: CSVTQGGAGETQYF.

The chain carries TRBV5-1 and TRBJ1-5, with 7 nucleotides matching TRBD1. V lost 8 bases, J lost 5 bases, and 7 bases stayed unmatched. Germline CDR1 and CDR2: SGHRS and YFSETQ. This CDR3 has 13 residues. The CDR3 protein is CASRDSPDQPQHF. CDR3 nucleotide sequence: TGCGCCAGTCGGGACAGCCCAGATCAGCCCCAGCATTTT.